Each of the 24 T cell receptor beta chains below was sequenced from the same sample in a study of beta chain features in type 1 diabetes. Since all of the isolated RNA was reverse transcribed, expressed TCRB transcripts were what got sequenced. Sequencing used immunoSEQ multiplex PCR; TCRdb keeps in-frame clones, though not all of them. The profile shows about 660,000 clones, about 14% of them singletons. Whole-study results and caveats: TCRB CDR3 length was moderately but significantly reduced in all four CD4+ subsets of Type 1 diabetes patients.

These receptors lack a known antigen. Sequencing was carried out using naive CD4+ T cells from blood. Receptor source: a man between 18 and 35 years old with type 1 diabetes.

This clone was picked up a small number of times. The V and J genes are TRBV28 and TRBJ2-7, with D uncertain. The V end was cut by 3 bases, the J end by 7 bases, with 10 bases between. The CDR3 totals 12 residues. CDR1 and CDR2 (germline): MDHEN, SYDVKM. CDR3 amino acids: CASSLSPLEQYF. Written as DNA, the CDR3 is TGTGCCAGCAGTTTGTCGCCTCTGGAGCAGTACTTC.

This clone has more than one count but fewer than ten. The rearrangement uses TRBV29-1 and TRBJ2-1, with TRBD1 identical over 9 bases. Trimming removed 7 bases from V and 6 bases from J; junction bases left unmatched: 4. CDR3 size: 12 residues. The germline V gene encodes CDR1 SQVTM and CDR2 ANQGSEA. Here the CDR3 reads CSDGTGLNEQFF. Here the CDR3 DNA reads TGCAGCGACGGGACAGGGCTCAATGAGCAGTTCTTC.

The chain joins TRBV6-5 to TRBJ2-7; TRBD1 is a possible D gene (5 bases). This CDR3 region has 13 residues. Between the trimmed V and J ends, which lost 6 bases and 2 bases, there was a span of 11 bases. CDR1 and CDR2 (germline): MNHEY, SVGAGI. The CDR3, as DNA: TGTGCCAGCAGAATGACAGCAACCTACGAGCAGTACTTC. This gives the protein CASRMTATYEQYF.

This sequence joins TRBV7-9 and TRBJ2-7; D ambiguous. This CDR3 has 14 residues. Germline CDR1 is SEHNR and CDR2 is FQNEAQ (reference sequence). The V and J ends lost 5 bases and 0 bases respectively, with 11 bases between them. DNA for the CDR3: TGTGCCAGCAGCCCCGCGGACGACTCCTACGAGCAGTACTTC. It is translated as CASSPADDSYEQYF.

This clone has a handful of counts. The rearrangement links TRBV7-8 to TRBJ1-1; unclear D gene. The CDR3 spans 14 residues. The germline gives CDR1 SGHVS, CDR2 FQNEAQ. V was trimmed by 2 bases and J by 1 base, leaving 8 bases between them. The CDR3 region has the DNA TGTGCCAGCAGCTTACTACATCAGAACACTGAAGCTTTCTTT. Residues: CASSLLHQNTEAFF.

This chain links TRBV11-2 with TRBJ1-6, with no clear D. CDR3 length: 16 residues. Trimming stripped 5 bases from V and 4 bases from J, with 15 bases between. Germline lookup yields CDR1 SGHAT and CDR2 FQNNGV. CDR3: CASSIFAVQYNSPLHF. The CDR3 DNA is TGTGCCAGCAGCATATTTGCGGTCCAATATAATTCACCCCTCCACTTT.

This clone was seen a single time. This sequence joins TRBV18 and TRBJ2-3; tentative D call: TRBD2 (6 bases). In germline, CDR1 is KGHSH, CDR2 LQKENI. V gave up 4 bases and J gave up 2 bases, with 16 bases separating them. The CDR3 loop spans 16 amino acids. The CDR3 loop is CASSLTGTRDTDTQYF. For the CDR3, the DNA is TGTGCCAGCTCACTTACCGGGACTCGCGACACAGATACGCAGTATTTT.

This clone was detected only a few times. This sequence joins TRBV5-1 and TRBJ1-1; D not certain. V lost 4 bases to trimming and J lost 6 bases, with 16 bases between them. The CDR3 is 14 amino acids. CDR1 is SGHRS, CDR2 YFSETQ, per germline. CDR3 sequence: CASSGLGPLAEAFF. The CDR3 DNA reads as TGCGCCAGCAGCGGATTAGGACCCCTGGCTGAAGCTTTCTTT. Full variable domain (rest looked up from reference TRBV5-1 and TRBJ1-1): KAGVTQTPRYLIKTRGQQVTLSCSPISGHRSVSWYQQTPGQGLQFLFEYFSETQRNKGNFPGRFSGRQFSNSRSEMNVSTLELGDSALYLCASSGLGPLAEAFFGQGTRLTVV.

The chain's CDR3 is CASTPSGRVSYNEQFF. Here the CDR3 DNA reads TGTGCCAGCACGCCTAGCGGGAGGGTCTCCTACAATGAGCAGTTCTTC. The chain employs TRBV25-1 and TRBJ2-1; 12 bases agree with TRBD2. Germline V gene sequence: CDR1 MGHDK, CDR2 SYGVNS. The V gene end was trimmed by 7 bases and the J gene end by 0 bases; junction bases not matched to a gene: 4. CDR3 size: 16 residues.

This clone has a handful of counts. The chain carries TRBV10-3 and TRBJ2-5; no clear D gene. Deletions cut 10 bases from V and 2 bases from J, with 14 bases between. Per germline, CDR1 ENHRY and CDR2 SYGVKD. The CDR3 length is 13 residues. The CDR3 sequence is CATGVRIQETQYF. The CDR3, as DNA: TGTGCCACCGGTGTAAGGATTCAAGAGACCCAGTACTTC.

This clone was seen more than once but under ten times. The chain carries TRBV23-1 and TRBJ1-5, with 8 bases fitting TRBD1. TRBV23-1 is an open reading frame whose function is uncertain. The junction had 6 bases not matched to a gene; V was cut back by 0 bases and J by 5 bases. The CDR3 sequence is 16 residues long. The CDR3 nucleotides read TGCGCCAGCAGTCAATCCAGGACAGGGAAGCATCAGCCCCAGCATTTT. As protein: CASSQSRTGKHQPQHF.

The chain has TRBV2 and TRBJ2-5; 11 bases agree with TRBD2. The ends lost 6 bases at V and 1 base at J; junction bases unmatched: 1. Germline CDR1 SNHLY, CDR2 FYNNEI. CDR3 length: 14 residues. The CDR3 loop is CASRLAGAQETQYF. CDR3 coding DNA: TGTGCCAGCAGACTAGCGGGAGCCCAAGAGACCCAGTACTTC.

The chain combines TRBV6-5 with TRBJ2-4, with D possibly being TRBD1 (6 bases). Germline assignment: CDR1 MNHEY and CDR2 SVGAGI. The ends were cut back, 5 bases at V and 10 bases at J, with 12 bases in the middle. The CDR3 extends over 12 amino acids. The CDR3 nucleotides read TGTGCCAGCAGTGGACAGCGAACAATTCAGTACTTC. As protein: CASSGQRTIQYF.

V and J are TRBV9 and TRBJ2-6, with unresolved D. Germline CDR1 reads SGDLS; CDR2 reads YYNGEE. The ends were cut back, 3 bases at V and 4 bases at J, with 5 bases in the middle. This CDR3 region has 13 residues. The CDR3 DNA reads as TGTGCCAGCAGCGCTCTGGGGGCCAACGTCCTGACTTTC. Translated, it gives CASSALGANVLTF.

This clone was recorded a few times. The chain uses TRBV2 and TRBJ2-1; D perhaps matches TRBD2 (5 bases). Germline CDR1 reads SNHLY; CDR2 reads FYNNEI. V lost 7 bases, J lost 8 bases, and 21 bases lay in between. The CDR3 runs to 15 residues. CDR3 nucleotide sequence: TGTGCCAGCACCGAGCAGCTAGCCAGTTCGCATGAGCAGTTCTTC. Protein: CASTEQLASSHEQFF.

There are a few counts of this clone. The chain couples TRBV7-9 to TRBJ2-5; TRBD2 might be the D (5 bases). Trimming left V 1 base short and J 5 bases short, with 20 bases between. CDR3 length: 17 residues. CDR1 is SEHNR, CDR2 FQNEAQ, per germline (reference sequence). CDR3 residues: CASSLGLRRPRGETQYF. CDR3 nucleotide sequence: TGTGCCAGCAGCTTAGGGCTGCGGCGTCCCCGCGGGGAGACCCAGTACTTC. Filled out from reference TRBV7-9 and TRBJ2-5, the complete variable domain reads DTGVSQNPRHKITKRGQNVTFRCDPISEHNRLYWYRQTLGQGPEFLTYFQNEAQLEKSRLLSDRFSAERPKGSFSTLEIQRTEQGDSAMYLCASSLGLRRPRGETQYFGPGTRLLVL.

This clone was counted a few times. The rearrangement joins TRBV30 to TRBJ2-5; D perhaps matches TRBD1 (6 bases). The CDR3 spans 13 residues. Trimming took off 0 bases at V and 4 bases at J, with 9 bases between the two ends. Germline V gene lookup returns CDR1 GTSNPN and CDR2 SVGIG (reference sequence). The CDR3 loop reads CAWSVRRGETQYF. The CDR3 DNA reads TGTGCCTGGAGTGTACGCAGGGGAGAGACCCAGTACTTC. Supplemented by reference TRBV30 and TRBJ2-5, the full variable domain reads SQTIHQWPATLVQPVGSPLSLECTVEGTSNPNLYWYRQAAGRGLQLLFYSVGIGQISSEVPQNLSASRPQDRQFILSSKKLLLSDSGFYLCAWSVRRGETQYFGPGTRLLVL.

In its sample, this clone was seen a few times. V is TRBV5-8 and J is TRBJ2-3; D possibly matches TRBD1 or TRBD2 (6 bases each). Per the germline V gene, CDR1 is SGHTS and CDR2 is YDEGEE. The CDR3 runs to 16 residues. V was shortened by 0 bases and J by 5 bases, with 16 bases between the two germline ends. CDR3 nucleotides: TGTGCCAGCAGCTTGGATAGGGGGGCAGGGGAAGATACGCAGTATTTT. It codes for CASSLDRGAGEDTQYF.

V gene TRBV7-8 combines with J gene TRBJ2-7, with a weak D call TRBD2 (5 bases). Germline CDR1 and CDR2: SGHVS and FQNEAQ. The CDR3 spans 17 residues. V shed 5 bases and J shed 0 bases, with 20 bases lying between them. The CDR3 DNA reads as TGTGCCAGCAGCACTAGTGGGGTGCGAGCTGTCTCCTACGAGCAGTACTTC. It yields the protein CASSTSGVRAVSYEQYF.

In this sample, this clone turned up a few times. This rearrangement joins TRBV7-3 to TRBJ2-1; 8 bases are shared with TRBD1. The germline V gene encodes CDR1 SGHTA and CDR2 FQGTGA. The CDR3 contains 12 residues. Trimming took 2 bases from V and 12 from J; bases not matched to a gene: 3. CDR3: CASSLRTGRQFF. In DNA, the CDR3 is TGTGCCAGCAGCTTACGGACAGGGAGGCAGTTCTTC.

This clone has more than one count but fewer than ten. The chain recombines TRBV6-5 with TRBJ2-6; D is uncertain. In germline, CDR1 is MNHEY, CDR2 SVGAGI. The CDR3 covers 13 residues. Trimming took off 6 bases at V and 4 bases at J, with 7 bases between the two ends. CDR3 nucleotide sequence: TGTGCCAGCAGGCTTCGGGGGGCCAACGTCCTGACTTTC. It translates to CASRLRGANVLTF.

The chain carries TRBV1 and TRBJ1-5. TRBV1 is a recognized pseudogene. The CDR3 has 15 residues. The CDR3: CTSSPNGRSSQPQHF. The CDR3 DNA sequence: TGCACCAGCAGCCCAAACGGACGGTCGAGTCAGCCCCAGCATTTT.

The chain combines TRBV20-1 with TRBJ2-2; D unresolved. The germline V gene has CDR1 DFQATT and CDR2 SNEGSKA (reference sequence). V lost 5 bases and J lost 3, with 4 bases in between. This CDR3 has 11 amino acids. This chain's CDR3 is CSAVYTGELFF. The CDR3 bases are TGCAGTGCTGTCTACACCGGGGAGCTGTTTTTT.

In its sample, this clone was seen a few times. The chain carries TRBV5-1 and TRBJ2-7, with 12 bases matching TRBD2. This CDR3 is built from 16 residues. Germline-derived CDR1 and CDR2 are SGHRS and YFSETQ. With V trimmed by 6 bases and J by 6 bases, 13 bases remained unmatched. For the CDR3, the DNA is TGCGCCAGCAACTCCGGATCTAGCGGGAGGGAAGGCGAGCAGTACTTC. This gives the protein CASNSGSSGREGEQYF.